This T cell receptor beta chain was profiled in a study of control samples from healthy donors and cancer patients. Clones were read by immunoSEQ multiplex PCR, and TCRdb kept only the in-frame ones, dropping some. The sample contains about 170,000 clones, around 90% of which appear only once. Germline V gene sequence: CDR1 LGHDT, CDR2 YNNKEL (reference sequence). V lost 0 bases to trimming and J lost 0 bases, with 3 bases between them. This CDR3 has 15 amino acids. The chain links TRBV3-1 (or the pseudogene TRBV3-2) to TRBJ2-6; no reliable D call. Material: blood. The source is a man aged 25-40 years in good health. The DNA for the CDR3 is TGTGCCAGCAGCCAAGACACCTCTGGGGCCAACGTCCTGACTTTC. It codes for CASSQDTSGANVLTF.